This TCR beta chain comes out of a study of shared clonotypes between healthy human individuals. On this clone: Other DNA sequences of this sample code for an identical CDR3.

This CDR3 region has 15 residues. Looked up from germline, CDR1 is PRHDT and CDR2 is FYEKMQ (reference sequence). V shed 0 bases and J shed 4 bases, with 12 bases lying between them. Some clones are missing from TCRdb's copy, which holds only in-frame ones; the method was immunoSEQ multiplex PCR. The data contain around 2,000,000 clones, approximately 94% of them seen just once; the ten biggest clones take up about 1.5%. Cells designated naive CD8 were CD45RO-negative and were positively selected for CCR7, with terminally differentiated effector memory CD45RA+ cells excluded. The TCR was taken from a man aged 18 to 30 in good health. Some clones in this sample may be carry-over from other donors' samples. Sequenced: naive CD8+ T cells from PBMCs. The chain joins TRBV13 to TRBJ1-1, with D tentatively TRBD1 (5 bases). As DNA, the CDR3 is TGTGCCAGCAGCTTAGGCCCCGGGGGTGGCACTGAAGCTTTCTTT. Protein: CASSLGPGGGTEAFF. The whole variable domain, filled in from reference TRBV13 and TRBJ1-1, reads AAGVIQSPRHLIKEKRETATLKCYPIPRHDTVYWYQQGPGQDPQFLISFYEKMQSDKGSIPDRFSAQQFSDYHSELNMSSLELGDSALYFCASSLGPGGGTEAFFGQGTRLTVV.